Following are 32 T cell receptor beta chains from one sample sequenced in a study of T-cell memory formation after mild COVID-19. From the 5' RACE reads, TCRdb called clonotypes with MiXCR, one entry per CDR3 protein. The data hold 200,000 to 300,000 distinct CDR3 sequences, with approximately 15% observed a single time. The sequencing input was PBMCs or a T cell subset sorted from them (not recorded which). These receptors came from a young man who had mild COVID-19 (a few samples of this study predate the infection). Cell type and time point are not known.

This chain links TRBV18 with TRBJ2-7; D call uncertain. The V end lost 1 base, the J end lost 7 bases, and 8 bases lay between the germline ends. CDR1 is KGHSH, CDR2 LQKENI, per germline. The CDR3 length is 12 residues. The DNA for the CDR3 is TGTGCCAGCTCACCACAATTGGGAGAGCAGTACGTC. Translating it yields CASSPQLGEQYV.

This clonotype was recorded a few times. The chain recombines TRBV18 with TRBJ2-5; no firm D call. The germline gives CDR1 KGHSH, CDR2 LQKENI. The ends were cut back, 1 base at V and 6 bases at J, with 15 bases in the middle. This CDR3 contains 15 residues. The CDR3: CASSPRSGGQKTQYF. CDR3 DNA: TGTGCCAGCTCACCACGCAGTGGTGGTCAAAAGACCCAGTACTTC.

The chain is built from TRBV7-3 and TRBJ1-3; TRBD1 matches at 7 bases. CDR3 length: 13 amino acids. From germline, CDR1 is SGHTA and CDR2 FQGTGA. The trim removed 6 bases at V and 7 bases at J, leaving 6 bases unmatched. CDR3 region: CASSKVQGNTIYF. The DNA for the CDR3 is TGTGCCAGCAGTAAAGTACAGGGGAACACCATATATTTT.

The gene calls are TRBV7-2 and TRBJ2-5, with D perhaps TRBD2 (6 bases). The ends were cut back, 5 bases at V and 2 bases at J, with 15 bases in the middle. This CDR3 has 15 residues. Germline V CDR1 and CDR2: SGHTA, FQGNSA. The CDR3 DNA follows: TGTGCCAGCAGCCTGGGACTGTCACTTCAAGAGACCCAGTACTTC. Protein: CASSLGLSLQETQYF. Filled out from reference TRBV7-2 and TRBJ2-5, the complete variable domain reads GAGVSQSPSNKVTEKGKDVELRCDPISGHTALYWYRQSLGQGLEFLIYFQGNSAPDKSGLPSDRFSAERTGGSVSTLTIQRTQQEDSAVYLCASSLGLSLQETQYFGPGTRLLVL.

The chain recombines TRBV4-2 with TRBJ2-5; unclear D gene. The germline V and J ends were trimmed by 5 bases and 3 bases, with 10 bases remaining between them. Per the germline V gene, CDR1 is LGHNA and CDR2 is YNFKEQ. The CDR3 spans 13 residues. CDR3 sequence (DNA): TGTGCCAGCAGCACCCCCCTTGAAGAGACCCAGTACTTC. Its protein is CASSTPLEETQYF.

This clonotype was observed a handful of times. The chain's CDR3 is CSVARVGNEQFF. The CDR3 bases are TGCAGCGTTGCCAGGGTGGGCAATGAGCAGTTCTTC. V gene TRBV29-1 combines with J gene TRBJ2-1; possibly TRBD1 for D (5 bases). V lost 4 bases and J 6 bases, leaving 10 bases between the germline ends. The length of the CDR3 is 12 residues. Per germline, CDR1 SQVTM and CDR2 ANQGSEA.

This clonotype was recorded a few times. This sequence joins TRBV20-1 and TRBJ2-3, with D possibly being TRBD1 or TRBD2 (5 bases each). The CDR3 extends over 16 amino acids. Per germline, CDR1 DFQATT and CDR2 SNEGSKA (reference sequence). V was shortened by 3 bases and J by 2 bases, with 18 bases between the two germline ends. CDR3 sequence: CSAREDIGRLTDTQYF. DNA of the CDR3: TGCAGTGCTAGGGAGGACATCGGGCGACTCACAGATACGCAGTATTTT.

This clonotype was counted only a few times. J is TRBJ2-6 and V is TRBV18, with D unclear. Germline assignment: CDR1 KGHSH and CDR2 LQKENI. V was shortened by 1 base and J by 1 base, with 17 bases between the two germline ends. This CDR3 has 19 residues. Here the CDR3 reads CASSPLVMVGPSGANVLTF. In nucleotides, the CDR3 is TGTGCCAGCTCACCACTCGTCATGGTTGGGCCTTCTGGGGCCAACGTCCTGACTTTC. Based on the CDR3 plus reference TRBV18 and TRBJ2-6, the full variable domain is NAGVMQNPRHLVRRRGQEARLRCSPMKGHSHVYWYRQLPEEGLKFMVYLQKENIIDESGMPKERFSAEFPKEGPSILRIQQVVRGDSAAYFCASSPLVMVGPSGANVLTFGAGSRLTVL.

Only a few counts were recorded for this clonotype. The rearrangement uses TRBV20-1 and TRBJ2-5; the D gene could be TRBD1 or TRBD2 (5 bases each). The CDR3 has 13 residues. Germline V lookup: CDR1 DFQATT, CDR2 SNEGSKA (reference sequence). V was shortened by 6 bases and J by 6 bases, with 17 bases between the two germline ends. CDR3: CSAEEIREKTQYF. The CDR3 region has the DNA TGCAGTGCCGAGGAAATCAGGGAGAAGACCCAGTACTTC.

In this sample, this clonotype turned up a few times. The chain combines TRBV7-2 with TRBJ2-7; D might be TRBD2 (5 bases). The V gene lost 0 bases and the J gene lost 5 bases, with 11 bases spanning the gap. This CDR3 region has 14 residues. Per germline, CDR1 SGHTA and CDR2 FQGNSA. The DNA of the CDR3 is TGTGCCAGCAGCTTAGCGCGAGGGAGCAACGAGCAGTACGTC. Its protein product is CASSLARGSNEQYV.

This clonotype was counted ten times or more. The rearrangement joins TRBV6-2 or TRBV6-3 to TRBJ2-5, with 7 bases matching TRBD2. Germline CDR1 and CDR2: MNHEY and SVGEGT. The CDR3 is 12 amino acids. V was clipped by 6 bases and J by 5 bases; unmatched bases: 3. The CDR3 coding sequence is TGTGCCAGCAGCCAGGGAGGGGAGACCCAGTACTTC. Translating it yields CASSQGGETQYF.

This clonotype has just a few counts. The chain joins TRBV5-1 to TRBJ1-1; 9 bases agree with TRBD1. There are 15 residues in the CDR3. CDR1 and CDR2 from the germline V gene are SGHRS and YFSETQ. V gave up 6 bases and J gave up 1 base; unmatched junction bases: 7. The CDR3 nucleotides read TGCGCCAGCAAGTTAACAGGGGGCCCGAACACTGAAGCTTTCTTT. The encoded protein is CASKLTGGPNTEAFF.

The genes are TRBV7-9 and TRBJ2-5; 14 bases are shared with TRBD2. Unmatched junction bases numbered 2, after V lost 5 bases and J lost 9 bases. This CDR3 spans 13 amino acids. CDR1 is SEHNR, CDR2 FQNEAQ, per germline (reference sequence). The CDR3 region is CASSGTSGGSQYF. In DNA, the CDR3 is TGTGCCAGCAGCGGGACTAGCGGGGGATCCCAGTACTTC. Together with reference TRBV7-9 and TRBJ2-5, the CDR3 gives the full variable domain: DTGVSQNPRHKITKRGQNVTFRCDPISEHNRLYWYRQTLGQGPEFLTYFQNEAQLEKSRLLSDRFSAERPKGSFSTLEIQRTEQGDSAMYLCASSGTSGGSQYFGPGTRLLVL.

This clonotype appeared a few times. The V and J genes are TRBV19 and TRBJ2-1, with 11 bases that match TRBD2. Germline V lookup: CDR1 LNHDA, CDR2 SQIVND (reference sequence). J was trimmed by 4 bases and V by 5 bases; bases with no gene match: 7. There are 16 residues in the CDR3. CDR3 region: CASSPTTSGAYNEQFF. The CDR3 nucleotides are TGTGCCAGTAGTCCAACGACTAGCGGGGCTTACAATGAGCAGTTCTTC.

The V gene is TRBV7-9, the J gene TRBJ1-1; D not resolved. The CDR3 runs to 12 residues. Trimming pared 3 bases from V and 6 bases from J, leaving 8 bases between. The germline gives CDR1 SEHNR, CDR2 FQNEAQ (reference sequence). The CDR3: CASSFPLSEAFF. The CDR3 bases are TGTGCCAGCAGCTTCCCCTTATCTGAAGCTTTCTTT.

The table lists this clonotype with many counts. The rearrangement uses TRBV24-1 and TRBJ2-1; 10 bases fit TRBD1. Germline assignment: CDR1 KGHDR and CDR2 SFDVKD. Germline trimming cut 4 bases from V and 3 bases from J; bases unmatched to any gene: 2. There are 15 residues in the CDR3. CDR3 sequence (DNA): TGTGCCACCAGTGACTGGACAGGGGGCTACAATGAGCAGTTCTTC. Amino acid sequence: CATSDWTGGYNEQFF.

There are a few counts of this clonotype. This chain connects TRBV5-1 to TRBJ2-1; D might be TRBD2 (6 bases). CDR1 SGHRS and CDR2 YFSETQ come from the germline V gene. The CDR3 is made up of 17 amino acids. Trimming pared 3 bases from V and 1 base from J, leaving 17 bases between. The DNA of the CDR3 is TGCGCCAGCAGCTGGGCCACTAGCAGGAATTCCTACAATGAGCAGTTCTTC. As protein: CASSWATSRNSYNEQFF.

The chain carries TRBV15 and TRBJ1-2, with 8 bases fitting TRBD1. This CDR3 is 15 amino acids long. Germline CDR1 is LNHNV and CDR2 is YYDKDF (reference sequence). After removal of 5 bases from V and 6 bases from J, the junction contained 11 bases not matched to a gene. The CDR3 DNA reads TGTGCCACCAGCGGTAGTAGGACAGGGCGAAATGGCTACACCTTC. It yields the protein CATSGSRTGRNGYTF.

The chain couples TRBV28 to TRBJ2-7; the D gene could be TRBD1 or TRBD2 (6 bases each). Trimming pared 5 bases from V and 4 bases from J, leaving 12 bases between. The CDR3 is made up of 13 amino acids. Per germline, CDR1 MDHEN and CDR2 SYDVKM. The CDR3: CASSTGGSYEQYV. The CDR3 region has the DNA TGTGCCAGCAGTACCGGGGGCTCTTACGAGCAGTACGTC.

This clonotype has just a few counts. The V call is TRBV10-3, the J call TRBJ1-2; D may be TRBD1 (6 bases). Germline V gives CDR1 ENHRY, CDR2 SYGVKD. The CDR3 covers 17 residues. V lost 4 bases, J lost 0 bases, and 18 bases lay in between. The CDR3 loop reads CAISANRVSSSNYGYTF. The CDR3 coding sequence is TGTGCCATCAGTGCTAACAGGGTCTCTTCTTCTAACTATGGCTACACCTTC.

The chain has TRBV27 and TRBJ2-2; D is ambiguous. V lost 11 bases to trimming and J lost 0 bases, with 10 bases between them. The germline V gene has CDR1 MNHEY and CDR2 SMNVEV (reference sequence). This CDR3 contains 13 residues. CDR3 nucleotide sequence: TGTGCCTGCTCGTCCGCGAACACCGGGGAGCTGTTTTTT. It codes for CACSSANTGELFF.

The J gene is TRBJ2-5, the V gene TRBV15; TRBD1 matches 7 bases. Per germline, CDR1 LNHNV and CDR2 YYDKDF (reference sequence). This CDR3 region has 16 residues. The ends lost 0 bases at V and 5 bases at J; junction bases unmatched: 9. DNA of the CDR3: TGTGCCACCAGCAGAGAGACTCAGGGGGTCGGGGAGACCCAGTACTTC. Translation: CATSRETQGVGETQYF.

There are a few counts of this clonotype. The V gene is TRBV5-1, the J gene TRBJ1-2, with a tentative D call TRBD1 (5 bases). V lost 4 bases to trimming and J lost 5 bases, with 15 bases between them. CDR1 is SGHRS, CDR2 YFSETQ, per germline. This CDR3 comprises 14 residues. CDR3 DNA sequence: TGCGCCAGCAGCCAGGAGAGAGGGGAATATGGCTACACCTTC. The encoded protein is CASSQERGEYGYTF.

This sequence joins TRBV4-1 and TRBJ1-1; perhaps TRBD1 as D (6 bases). The germline V gene has CDR1 MGHRA and CDR2 YSYEKL. There are 14 residues in the CDR3. The V gene lost 4 bases and the J gene lost 3 bases, with 12 bases spanning the gap. The CDR3 region has the DNA TGCGCCAGCAGCCGGTCAGGGGCGGACACTGAAGCTTTCTTT. Its translation is CASSRSGADTEAFF.

This clonotype has more than one count but fewer than ten. The CDR3 DNA follows: TGTGCCAGCAGTTTAGGTGGGACAGGCAGTAACTACGAGCAGTACGTC. Protein product: CASSLGGTGSNYEQYV. V usage is TRBV12-3 or TRBV12-4 and J usage is TRBJ2-7; 8 nucleotides align to TRBD1. The CDR3 contains 16 residues. Germline trimming cut 1 base from V and 3 bases from J; bases unmatched to any gene: 8.

The chain combines TRBV7-2 with TRBJ1-1; no clear D gene. The CDR3 length is 14 residues. The germline CDR1 and CDR2 sequences are SGHTA and FQGNSA. Trimming removed 4 bases at V and 0 bases at J, with 9 bases between. The DNA of the CDR3 is TGTGCCAGCAGCTCCCCTAAGGTGAACACTGAAGCTTTCTTT. Protein product: CASSSPKVNTEAFF.

The CDR3 coding sequence is TGTGCCAGCAGCTCGCGGGGACCCACCCAAGAGACCCAGTACTTC. Translation: CASSSRGPTQETQYF. This chain joins TRBV7-2 and TRBJ2-5; D may be TRBD2 (6 bases). V was clipped by 4 bases and J by 1 base, with 13 bases between them. CDR1 SGHTA and CDR2 FQGNSA come from the germline V gene. The CDR3 sequence is 15 residues long.

V is TRBV7-9 and J is TRBJ1-2; 9 bases match TRBD1. Per the germline V gene, CDR1 is SEHNR and CDR2 is FQNEAQ (reference sequence). Losses at the gene ends were 5 bases for V and 4 bases for J; bases not matched to a gene: 8. The CDR3 runs 15 residues. The CDR3 loop reads CASSPSGTGIYGYTF. CDR3 coding DNA: TGTGCCAGCAGCCCCTCCGGGACAGGGATCTATGGCTACACCTTC.

DNA of the CDR3: TGTGCCATCAGTGTGGAGGCGTATGGCTACACCTTC. It is translated as CAISVEAYGYTF. The chain combines TRBV10-3 with TRBJ1-2; no clear D gene. Trimming took off 4 bases at V and 5 bases at J, with 8 bases between the two ends. This CDR3 has 12 amino acids. The germline V gene encodes CDR1 ENHRY and CDR2 SYGVKD.

This clonotype was observed a few times. V usage is TRBV5-1 and J usage is TRBJ2-3, with unresolved D. Trimming removed 4 bases at V and 2 bases at J, with 14 bases between. The CDR3 runs to 15 residues. The V gene's germline CDR1 is SGHRS and CDR2 YFSETQ. As DNA, the CDR3 is TGCGCCAGCAGCCCCACTGTCCCCCTCACAGATACGCAGTATTTT. Its translation is CASSPTVPLTDTQYF. Full variable domain (outside the CDR3, taken from reference TRBV5-1 and TRBJ2-3): KAGVTQTPRYLIKTRGQQVTLSCSPISGHRSVSWYQQTPGQGLQFLFEYFSETQRNKGNFPGRFSGRQFSNSRSEMNVSTLELGDSALYLCASSPTVPLTDTQYFGPGTRLTVL.

V usage is TRBV7-2 and J usage is TRBJ2-3; D gene unclear. Looked up from germline, CDR1 is SGHTA and CDR2 is FQGNSA. V gave up 4 bases and J gave up 6 bases, with 17 bases separating them. CDR3 length: 15 amino acids. The CDR3 DNA is TGTGCCAGCAGCTCGTCCCGGGTAGGAGCGGATACGCAGTATTTT. Amino acid sequence: CASSSSRVGADTQYF.

This clonotype was picked up a small number of times. This chain uses TRBV6-2 or TRBV6-3 with TRBJ1-1; tentative D call: TRBD1 (6 bases). The V gene's germline CDR1 is MNHEY and CDR2 SVGEGT. Trimming shortened V by 6 bases and J by 0 bases, and 17 bases separated the two germline ends. The CDR3 sequence is 16 residues long. CDR3 in DNA: TGTGCCAGCAGCCACGGCCAGGGGCGGATGAACACTGAAGCTTTCTTT. Translating it yields CASSHGQGRMNTEAFF.